This is a list of T cell receptor beta chains from one sample in a study of immune characterization of retroperitoneal liposarcoma. MiXCR, run by TCRdb on the PCR reads, gives a single entry per CDR3 protein. The sample lists 6,600 or so distinct CDR3 sequences; about 29% were seen once. Sequenced sample: tumor tissue. The receptors here all came from a female donor with retroperitoneal liposarcoma. Both conserved end residues are part of each CDR3. D genes are given only for firm matches. Some rows have no size entry. The others give once, few or many, or a class for an expanded clone.

d_gene,j_gene,abundance,v_gene,CDR3nt,CDR3aa
NA,TRBJ2-1,few,TRBV6-1,TGTGCCAGCACCATAAACGGGCAGGGATACAATGAGCAGTTCTTC,CASTINGQGYNEQFF
TRBD1,TRBJ1-5,NA,TRBV12-3/TRBV12-4,TGTGCCAGCGTCCCTGTAAACAGGGACAGGTCGGGTGTTGGGCAGCCCCAGCATTTT,CASVPVNRDRSGVGQPQHF
NA,TRBJ2-1,NA,TRBV27,TGTGCCAGCAGTTTACTATTCCAAGAGACCCAGTTCTTC,CASSLLFQETQFF
NA,TRBJ2-3,NA,TRBV11-3,TGTGCCAGCAGCTCGGGGACTGGCACAGATACGCAGTATTTT,CASSSGTGTDTQYF
NA,TRBJ1-2,few,TRBV5-8,TGTGCCAGCAGCCTACAAACTCGGTCTGGCTACACCTTC,CASSLQTRSGYTF
NA,TRBJ2-5,many,TRBV7-7,TGTGCTAGCAGACCTCATGGGGGTGGCCAAGAGACCCAGTACTTC,CASRPHGGGQETQYF
NA,TRBJ1-3,NA,TRBV12-3/TRBV12-4,TGTGCCAGCAGTTTGGGGGCCCTCTCTGGAAACACCATATATTTT,CASSLGALSGNTIYF
NA,TRBJ2-5,NA,TRBV18,TGTGCCAGCTCGCTTTACAATGAGCAGTACTTC,CASSLYNEQYF
NA,TRBJ2-2,medium-sized,TRBV11-2,TGTGCCAGCAGCTTATCCAGGGGAGTGACCGGGGAGCTGTTTTTT,CASSLSRGVTGELFF
NA,TRBJ1-1,few,TRBV5-6,TGTGCCAGCAGCTTAGGGTGGTCTGAAGCTTTCTTT,CASSLGWSEAFF
NA,TRBJ2-5,NA,TRBV12-3/TRBV12-4,TGTGCCAGCAGTTTAGTTAGGGGGGAGACCCAGTACTTC,CASSLVRGETQYF
NA,TRBJ1-1,many,TRBV7-9,TGTGCCAGCAGCTTAGCACATTTGGGTAACACTGAAGCTTTCTTT,CASSLAHLGNTEAFF
NA,TRBJ1-1,few,TRBV6-1,TGTGCCAGCAGTGACAGGAGGAACACTGAAGCTTTCTTT,CASSDRRNTEAFF
TRBD1,TRBJ1-6,many,TRBV7-9,TGTGCCAGCAGCTCGCCCGACAGGGTATATTCACCCCTCCACTTT,CASSSPDRVYSPLHF
NA,TRBJ2-5,medium-sized,TRBV12-3/TRBV12-4,TGTGCCAGCAGTCCCGGCCATGAACAGTACTTC,CASSPGHEQYF
TRBD1,TRBJ2-5,NA,TRBV6-1,TGTGCCAGCAGTTTACAGGGGGAAGAAGAGACCCAGTACTTC,CASSLQGEEETQYF
TRBD2,TRBJ2-1,medium-sized,TRBV11-2,TGTGCCAGCAGCTTAGATGGGGGACTAGCGAATGAGCAGTTCTTC,CASSLDGGLANEQFF
TRBD1,TRBJ1-2,NA,TRBV4-1,TGCGCCAGCAGACCCGACAGGGTAGCCTATGGCTACACCTTC,CASRPDRVAYGYTF
NA,TRBJ2-7,large,TRBV7-2,TGTGCCAGCAGCTTAGTGCGAGAAGCCGAGCAGTACTTC,CASSLVREAEQYF
NA,TRBJ2-3,NA,TRBV6-1,TGTGCCAGCAGCTCCACAGCGGTCCCTAGCACAGATACGCAGTATTTT,CASSSTAVPSTDTQYF
TRBD1,TRBJ1-4,NA,TRBV6-5,TGTGCCAGCAGTTACGGACAGGGGGTAGAAAAACTGTTTTTT,CASSYGQGVEKLFF
NA,TRBJ2-3,large,TRBV11-2,TGTGCCAGCAGCCACCAAGACTTAGCGGAGAGCACAGATACGCAGTATTTT,CASSHQDLAESTDTQYF
NA,TRBJ2-2,NA,TRBV5-3,TGTGCCAGCAGCTTGAGAGGTTCGGCGAACACCGGGGAGCTGTTTTTT,CASSLRGSANTGELFF
TRBD2,TRBJ2-3,many,TRBV6-1,TGTGCCAGCAGTGCCCTAGCGGGAGGAGCAGATACGCAGTATTTT,CASSALAGGADTQYF
NA,TRBJ2-5,many,TRBV5-1,TGCGCCAGCAGGTTGGGGGGCGAGGAGACCCAGTACTTC,CASRLGGEETQYF
NA,TRBJ1-4,NA,TRBV6-1,TGTGCCAGCAATTTTGAATCAACGGGTAATGAAAAACTGTTTTTT,CASNFESTGNEKLFF
TRBD1,TRBJ1-2,large,TRBV12-3/TRBV12-4,TGTGCCAGCAGCCCCAAAGGACAGGGGGCTGGTGGCTACACCTTC,CASSPKGQGAGGYTF
NA,TRBJ2-1,medium-sized,TRBV11-1,TGTGCCAGCAGCTTACGTCGGAACAATGAGCAGTTCTTC,CASSLRRNNEQFF
NA,TRBJ2-3,NA,TRBV6-5,TGTGCCAGCAACGCGCTGGGTAGCACAGATACGCAGTATTTT,CASNALGSTDTQYF
TRBD1,TRBJ1-1,NA,TRBV25-1,TGTGCCAGCAGTGAATCTGGGACAGGGGACACTGAAGCTTTCTTT,CASSESGTGDTEAFF
NA,TRBJ1-1,medium-sized,TRBV12-3/TRBV12-4,TGTGCCAGCAGATCGGACAGGAACACTGAAGCTTTCTTT,CASRSDRNTEAFF
TRBD1,TRBJ2-3,NA,TRBV6-1,TGTGCCAGCACCAGACAGGGACCCACAGATACGCAGTATTTT,CASTRQGPTDTQYF
NA,TRBJ2-1,NA,TRBV9,TGTGCCAGCAGTCCTAGCCTATACAATGAGCAGTTCTTC,CASSPSLYNEQFF
NA,TRBJ2-1,NA,TRBV6-1,TGTGCCAGCAGTGAAGCGCGGCGTTTCGGGACCCAGTTCTTC,CASSEARRFGTQFF
NA,TRBJ2-7,NA,TRBV11-1,TGTGCCAGCAGCTCCCGACTAGAATCGGACGAGCAGTACTTC,CASSSRLESDEQYF
NA,TRBJ2-7,few,TRBV7-2,TGTGCCAGCAGCCCTTTGTATGGGGCCTACAATGAGCAGTACTTC,CASSPLYGAYNEQYF
NA,TRBJ1-1,NA,TRBV12-3/TRBV12-4,TGTGCCAGCAGTTTAGCCGCACACGGGAACACTGAAGCTTTCTTT,CASSLAAHGNTEAFF
NA,TRBJ1-4,NA,TRBV3-1,TGTGCCAGCAGCCAAGTATCGCCGTTTGGGGTGAGTGAAAAACTGTTTTTT,CASSQVSPFGVSEKLFF
TRBD1,TRBJ1-5,few,TRBV24-1,TGTGCCACCAGTGCTAGGGGGCGTCAGCCCCAGCATTTT,CATSARGRQPQHF
NA,TRBJ2-5,NA,TRBV6-4,TGTGCCAGCAGTGACTCTCTGGCGACTGAGCAGTACTTC,CASSDSLATEQYF
NA,TRBJ2-2,NA,TRBV12-3/TRBV12-4,TGTGCCAGCAGTCGGATGCCGAACACCGGGGAGCTGTTTTTT,CASSRMPNTGELFF
NA,TRBJ2-1,few,TRBV6-6,TGTGCCAGCAGTTACTCAGGGGCCTACGAGCAGTTCTTC,CASSYSGAYEQFF
TRBD2,TRBJ2-3,once,TRBV18,TGTGCCAGCTCGGAGGGGACTAGCGGGAGACGTGATACGCAGTATTTT,CASSEGTSGRRDTQYF
TRBD1,TRBJ1-1,NA,TRBV11-3,TGTGCCAGCAGCTCCCGACAGGGTGGCGTAAAGAACACTGAAGCTTTCTTT,CASSSRQGGVKNTEAFF
TRBD1,TRBJ2-5,many,TRBV6-6,TGTGCCAGCAGTTATCCGGACAGGGGGGGCCAGGAGACCCAGTACTTC,CASSYPDRGGQETQYF
NA,TRBJ2-7,large,TRBV7-6,TGTGCCAGCAGCTTAGGTCCGACTCGATACGAGCAGTACTTC,CASSLGPTRYEQYF
NA,TRBJ1-2,few,TRBV6-1,TGTGCCAGCAGTGAAAGGGCAGGGACCGATGGCTACACCTTC,CASSERAGTDGYTF